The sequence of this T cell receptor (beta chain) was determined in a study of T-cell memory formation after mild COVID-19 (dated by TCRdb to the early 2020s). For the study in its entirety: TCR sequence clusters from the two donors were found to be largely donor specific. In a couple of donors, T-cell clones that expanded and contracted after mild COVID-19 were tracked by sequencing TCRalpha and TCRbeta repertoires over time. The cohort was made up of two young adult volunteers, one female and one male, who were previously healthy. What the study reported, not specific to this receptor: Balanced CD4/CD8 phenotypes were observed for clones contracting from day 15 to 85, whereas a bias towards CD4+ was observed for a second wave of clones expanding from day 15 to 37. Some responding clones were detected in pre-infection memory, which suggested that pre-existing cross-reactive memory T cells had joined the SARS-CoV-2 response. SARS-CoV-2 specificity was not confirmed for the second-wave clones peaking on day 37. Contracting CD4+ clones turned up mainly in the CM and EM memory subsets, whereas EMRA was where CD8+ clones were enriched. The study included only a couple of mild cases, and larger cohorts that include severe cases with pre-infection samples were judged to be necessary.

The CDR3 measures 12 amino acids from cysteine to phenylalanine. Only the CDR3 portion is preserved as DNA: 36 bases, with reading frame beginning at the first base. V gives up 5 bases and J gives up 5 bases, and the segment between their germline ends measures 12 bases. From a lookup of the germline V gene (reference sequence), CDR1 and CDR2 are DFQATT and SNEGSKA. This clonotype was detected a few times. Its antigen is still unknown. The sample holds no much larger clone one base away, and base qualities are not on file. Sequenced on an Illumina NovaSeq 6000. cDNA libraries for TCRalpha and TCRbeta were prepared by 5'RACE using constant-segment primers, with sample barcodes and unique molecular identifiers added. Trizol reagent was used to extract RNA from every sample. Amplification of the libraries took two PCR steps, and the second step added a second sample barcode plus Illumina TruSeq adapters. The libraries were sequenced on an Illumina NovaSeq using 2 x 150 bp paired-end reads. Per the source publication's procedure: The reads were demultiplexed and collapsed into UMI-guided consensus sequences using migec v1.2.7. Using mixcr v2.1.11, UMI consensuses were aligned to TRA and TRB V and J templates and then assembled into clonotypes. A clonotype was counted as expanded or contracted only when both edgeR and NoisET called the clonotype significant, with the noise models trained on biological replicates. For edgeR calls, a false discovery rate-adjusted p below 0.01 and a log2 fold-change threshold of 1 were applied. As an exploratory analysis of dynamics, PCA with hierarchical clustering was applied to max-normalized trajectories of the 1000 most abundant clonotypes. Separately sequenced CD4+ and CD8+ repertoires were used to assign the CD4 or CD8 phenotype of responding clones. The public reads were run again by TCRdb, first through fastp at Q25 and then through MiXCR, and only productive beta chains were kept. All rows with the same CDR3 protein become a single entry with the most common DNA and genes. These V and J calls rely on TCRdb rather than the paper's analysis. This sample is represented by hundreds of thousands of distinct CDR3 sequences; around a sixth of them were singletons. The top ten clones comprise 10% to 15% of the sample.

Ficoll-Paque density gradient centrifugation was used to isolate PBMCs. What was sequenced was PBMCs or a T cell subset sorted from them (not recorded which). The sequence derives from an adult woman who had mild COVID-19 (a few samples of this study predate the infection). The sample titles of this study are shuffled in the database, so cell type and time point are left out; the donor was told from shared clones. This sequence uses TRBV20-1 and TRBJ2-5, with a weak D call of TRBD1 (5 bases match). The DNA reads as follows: TGCAGTGCTCCCTCAGGGATGGAGACCCAGTACTTC. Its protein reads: CSAPSGMETQYF.